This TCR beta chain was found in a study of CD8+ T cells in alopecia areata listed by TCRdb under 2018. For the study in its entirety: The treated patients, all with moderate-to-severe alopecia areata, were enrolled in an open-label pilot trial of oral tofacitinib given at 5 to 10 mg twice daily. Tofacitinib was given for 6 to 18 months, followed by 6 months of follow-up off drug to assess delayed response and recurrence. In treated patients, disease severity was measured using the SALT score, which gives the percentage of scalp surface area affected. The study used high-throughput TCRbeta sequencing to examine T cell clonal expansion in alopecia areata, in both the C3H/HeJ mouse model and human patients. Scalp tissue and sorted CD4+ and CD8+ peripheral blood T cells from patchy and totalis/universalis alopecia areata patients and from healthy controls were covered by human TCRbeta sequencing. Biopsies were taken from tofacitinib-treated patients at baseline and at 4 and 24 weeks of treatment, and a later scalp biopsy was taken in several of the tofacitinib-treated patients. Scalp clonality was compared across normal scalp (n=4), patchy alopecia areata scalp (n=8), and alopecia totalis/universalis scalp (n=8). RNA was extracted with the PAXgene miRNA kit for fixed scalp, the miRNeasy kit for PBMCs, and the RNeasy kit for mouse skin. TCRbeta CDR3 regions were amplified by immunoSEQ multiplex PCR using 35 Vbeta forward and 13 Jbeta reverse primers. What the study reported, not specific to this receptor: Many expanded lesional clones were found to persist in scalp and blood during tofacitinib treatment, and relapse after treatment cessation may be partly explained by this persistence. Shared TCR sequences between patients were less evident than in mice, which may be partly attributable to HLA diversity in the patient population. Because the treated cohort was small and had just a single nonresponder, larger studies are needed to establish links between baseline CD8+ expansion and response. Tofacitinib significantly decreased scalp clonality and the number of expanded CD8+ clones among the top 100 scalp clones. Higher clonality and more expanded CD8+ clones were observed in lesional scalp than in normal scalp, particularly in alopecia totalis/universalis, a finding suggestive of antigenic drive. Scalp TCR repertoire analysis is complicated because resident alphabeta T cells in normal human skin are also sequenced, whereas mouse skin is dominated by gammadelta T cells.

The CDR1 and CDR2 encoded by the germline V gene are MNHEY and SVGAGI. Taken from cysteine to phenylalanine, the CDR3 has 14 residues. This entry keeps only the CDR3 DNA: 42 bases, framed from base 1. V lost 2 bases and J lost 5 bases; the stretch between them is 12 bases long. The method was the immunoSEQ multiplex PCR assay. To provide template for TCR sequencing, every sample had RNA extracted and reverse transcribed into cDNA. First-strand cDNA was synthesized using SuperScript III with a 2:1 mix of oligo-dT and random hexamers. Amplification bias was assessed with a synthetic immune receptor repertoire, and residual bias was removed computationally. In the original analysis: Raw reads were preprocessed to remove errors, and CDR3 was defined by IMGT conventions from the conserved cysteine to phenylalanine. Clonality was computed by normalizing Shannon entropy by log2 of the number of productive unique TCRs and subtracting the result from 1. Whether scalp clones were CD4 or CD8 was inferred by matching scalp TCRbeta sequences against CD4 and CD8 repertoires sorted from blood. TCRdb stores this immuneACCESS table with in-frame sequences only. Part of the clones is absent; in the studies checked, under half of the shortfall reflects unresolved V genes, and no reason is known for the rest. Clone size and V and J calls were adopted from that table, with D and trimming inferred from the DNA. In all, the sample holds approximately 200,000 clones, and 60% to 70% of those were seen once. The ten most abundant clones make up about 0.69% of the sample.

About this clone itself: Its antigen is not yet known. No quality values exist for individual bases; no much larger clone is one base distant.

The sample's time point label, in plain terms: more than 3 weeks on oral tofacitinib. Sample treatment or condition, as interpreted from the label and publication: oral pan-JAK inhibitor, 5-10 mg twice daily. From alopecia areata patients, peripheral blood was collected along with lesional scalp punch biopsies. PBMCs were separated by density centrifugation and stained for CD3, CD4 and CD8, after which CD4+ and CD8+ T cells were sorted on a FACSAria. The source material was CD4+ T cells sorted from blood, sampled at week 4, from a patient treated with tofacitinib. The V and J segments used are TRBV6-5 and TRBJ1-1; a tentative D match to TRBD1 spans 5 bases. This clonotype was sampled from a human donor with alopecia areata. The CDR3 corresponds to CASSYSRVMTEAFF. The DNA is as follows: TGTGCCAGCAGTTACAGCAGGGTTATGACTGAAGCTTTCTTT.